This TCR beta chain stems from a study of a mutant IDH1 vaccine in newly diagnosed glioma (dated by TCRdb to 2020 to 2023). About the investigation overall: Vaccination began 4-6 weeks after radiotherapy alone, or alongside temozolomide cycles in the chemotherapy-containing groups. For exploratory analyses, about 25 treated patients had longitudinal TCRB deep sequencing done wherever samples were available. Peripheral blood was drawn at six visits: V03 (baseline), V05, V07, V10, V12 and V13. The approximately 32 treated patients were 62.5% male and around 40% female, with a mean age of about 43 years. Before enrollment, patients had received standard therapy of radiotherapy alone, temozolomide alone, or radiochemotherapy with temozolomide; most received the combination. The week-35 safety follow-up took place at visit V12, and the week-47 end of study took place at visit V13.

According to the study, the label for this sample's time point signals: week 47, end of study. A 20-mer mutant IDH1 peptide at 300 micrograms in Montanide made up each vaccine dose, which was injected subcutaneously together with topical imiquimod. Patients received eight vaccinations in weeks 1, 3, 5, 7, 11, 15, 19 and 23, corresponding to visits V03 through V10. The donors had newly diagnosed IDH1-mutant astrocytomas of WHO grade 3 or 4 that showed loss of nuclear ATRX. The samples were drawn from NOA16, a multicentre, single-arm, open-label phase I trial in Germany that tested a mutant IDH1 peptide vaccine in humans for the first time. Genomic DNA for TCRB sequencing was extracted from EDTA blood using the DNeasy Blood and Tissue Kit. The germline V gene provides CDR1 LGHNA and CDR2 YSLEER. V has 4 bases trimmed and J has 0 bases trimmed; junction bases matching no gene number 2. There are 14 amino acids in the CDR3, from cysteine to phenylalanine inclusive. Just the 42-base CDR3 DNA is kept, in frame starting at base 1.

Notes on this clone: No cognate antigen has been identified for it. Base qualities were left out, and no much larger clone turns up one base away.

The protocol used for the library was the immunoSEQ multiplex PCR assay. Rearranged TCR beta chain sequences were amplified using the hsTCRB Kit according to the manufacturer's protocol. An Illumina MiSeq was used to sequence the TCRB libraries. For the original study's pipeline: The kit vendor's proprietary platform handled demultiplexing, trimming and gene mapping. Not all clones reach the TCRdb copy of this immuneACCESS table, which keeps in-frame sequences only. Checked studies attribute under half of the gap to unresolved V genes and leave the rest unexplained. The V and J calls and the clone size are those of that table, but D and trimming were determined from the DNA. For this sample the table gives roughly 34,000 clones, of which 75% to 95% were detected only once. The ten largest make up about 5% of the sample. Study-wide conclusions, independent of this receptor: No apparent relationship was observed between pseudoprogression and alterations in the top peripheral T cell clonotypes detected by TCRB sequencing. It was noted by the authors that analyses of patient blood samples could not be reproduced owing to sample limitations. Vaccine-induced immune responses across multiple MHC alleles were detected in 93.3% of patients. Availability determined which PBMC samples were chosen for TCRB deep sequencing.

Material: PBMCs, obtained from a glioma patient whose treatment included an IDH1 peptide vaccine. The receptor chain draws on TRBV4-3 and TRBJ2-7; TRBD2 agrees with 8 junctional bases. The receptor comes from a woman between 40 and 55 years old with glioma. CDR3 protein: CASSPSGSSYEQYF. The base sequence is TGCGCCAGCAGCCCCAGCGGGAGCTCCTACGAGCAGTACTTC.